Here is one T cell receptor beta chain with its context. As for the donors, each was a healthy bone marrow donor. The source of the sample is a study of cytomegalovirus exposure and HLA in healthy donors. A multiplex PCR was run with 60 Vbeta primers and 13 Jbeta primers. Sequencing used immunoSEQ multiplex PCR; TCRdb keeps in-frame clones, though not all of them. The table includes under 150,000 clones, approximately 78% detected once. The TCR originated in a woman in her forties in good health and CMV-seropositive. Sequences were obtained from PBMCs.

Here the CDR3 DNA reads TGTGCCAGCAGCCAAGTGAGAAGGGGGGAGCAGTACTTC. It translates to CASSQVRRGEQYF. The J gene is TRBJ2-7, the V gene TRBV14, with D perhaps matching TRBD1 (6 bases). This CDR3 is 13 amino acids long. In germline, CDR1 is SGHDN, CDR2 FVKESK. Deletions cut 1 base from V and 7 bases from J, with 11 bases between.